What follows are 2 T cell receptor beta chains derived from one specimen sequenced in a study of T cell changes during pregnancy in multiple sclerosis. The table came from immunoSEQ multiplex PCR; TCRdb's copy has only in-frame clones and leaves some out. In the table there are 70,000 to 80,000 clones, around 93% of which are singletons. The sample in question was peripheral blood, obtained in the first trimester of pregnancy. These receptors all come from a female donor with multiple sclerosis, enrolled in a pregnancy study.

V gene TRBV2 combines with J gene TRBJ2-3, with D tentatively TRBD1 (5 bases). CDR1 and CDR2 (germline): SNHLY, FYNNEI. Trimming took 8 bases from V and 4 from J, leaving 22 bases between them. The CDR3 covers 16 residues. The CDR3 region is CASEPSQGFAPDTQYF. The CDR3 DNA reads TGTGCCAGCGAGCCGTCCCAGGGCTTCGCCCCAGATACGCAGTATTTT.

V usage is TRBV18 and J usage is TRBJ1-4, with a tentative D call TRBD1 (5 bases). V shed 3 bases and J shed 4 bases, with 18 bases lying between them. CDR1 and CDR2 from the germline V gene are KGHSH and LQKENI. The CDR3 is 17 residues long. CDR3: CASSPTETGGGNEKLFF. DNA of the CDR3: TGTGCCAGCTCACCCACCGAAACGGGGGGTGGTAATGAAAAACTGTTTTTT.